The following is a TCR beta chain sequence with its context. Data came from immunoSEQ multiplex PCR; TCRdb stores just in-frame clones and leaves some out. The sample holds about 200,000 clones, roughly 80% seen once. The germline V and J ends were trimmed by 5 bases and 6 bases, with 14 bases remaining between them. The CDR3 has 13 residues. Germline-derived CDR1 and CDR2 are MDHEN and SYDVKM. The data were obtained in a study of blood T cell repertoires in COVID-19. This chain uses TRBV28 with TRBJ2-7; D possibly corresponds to TRBD1 (5 bases). Specimen: peripheral blood. The sequence was collected from a woman of 80 years or more with acute or convalescent COVID-19. CDR3 nucleotide sequence: TGTGCCAGCAGTCCCCGGACACCCCGCGAGCAGTACTTC. This translates into CASSPRTPREQYF.